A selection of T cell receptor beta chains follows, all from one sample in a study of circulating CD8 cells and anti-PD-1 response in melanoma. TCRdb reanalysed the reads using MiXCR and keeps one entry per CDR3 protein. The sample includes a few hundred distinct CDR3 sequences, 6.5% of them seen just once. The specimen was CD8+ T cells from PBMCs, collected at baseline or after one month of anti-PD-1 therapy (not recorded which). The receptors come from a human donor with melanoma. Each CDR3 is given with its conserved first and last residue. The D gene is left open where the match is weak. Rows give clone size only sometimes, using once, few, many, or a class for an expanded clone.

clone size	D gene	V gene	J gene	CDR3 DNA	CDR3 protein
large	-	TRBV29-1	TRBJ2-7	TGCAGCGTTTCCCTTTACTCCTACGAGCAGTACTTC	CSVSLYSYEQYF
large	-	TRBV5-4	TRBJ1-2	TGTGCCAGCACCGATCAGGGGTTCTATGGCTACACCTTC	CASTDQGFYGYTF
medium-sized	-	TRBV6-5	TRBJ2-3	TGTGCCAGCAGTTACCAGGCTAGCGTCATTTCAGATACGCAGTATTTT	CASSYQASVISDTQYF
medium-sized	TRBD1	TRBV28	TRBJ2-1	TGTGCCAGCAGCCGACCGGGACAGCGATACAATGAGCAGTTCTTC	CASSRPGQRYNEQFF
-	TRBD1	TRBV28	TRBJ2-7	TGTGCCAGCAGCAGACCGGGACAGAGCTCCTACGAGCAGTACTTC	CASSRPGQSSYEQYF
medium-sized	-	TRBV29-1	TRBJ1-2	TGCAGCGTTGAAGATCGCGAGGTTTACAACTATGGCTACACCTTC	CSVEDREVYNYGYTF
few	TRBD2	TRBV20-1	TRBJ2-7	TGCAGTGCTAGGGGGGCCCTGACTAGCGGGAGCTCCTACGAGCAGTACTTC	CSARGALTSGSSYEQYF
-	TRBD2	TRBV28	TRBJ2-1	TGTGCCAGCAGTTTACCTAGCGGGAGAGGGCACTACAATGGGCAGCTCTTC	CASSLPSGRGHYNGQLF
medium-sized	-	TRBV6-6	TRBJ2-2	TGTGCCAGCAGTTACGACAGGCGAAACACCGGGGAGCTGTTTTTT	CASSYDRRNTGELFF
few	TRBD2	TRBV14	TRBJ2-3	TGTGCCAGCAGCCAAGGGGTCGGTGCAGCGGGAGCGGATACGCAGTATTTT	CASSQGVGAAGADTQYF
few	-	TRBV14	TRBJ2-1	TGTGCCAGCAGCCAAGCCTTCTACAATGAGCAGTTCTTC	CASSQAFYNEQFF
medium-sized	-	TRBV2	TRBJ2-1	TGTGCCAGCAGCCGGGATACAGGGAGCAATGAGCAGTTCTTC	CASSRDTGSNEQFF
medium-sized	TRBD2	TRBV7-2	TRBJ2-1	TGTGCCAGCAGCTTAAGCGGCGGACTAGCGGAGCAGTTCTTC	CASSLSGGLAEQFF
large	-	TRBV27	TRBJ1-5	TGTGCCAGCAGCCTCGGGGGGCGCAATCAGCCCCAGCATTTT	CASSLGGRNQPQHF
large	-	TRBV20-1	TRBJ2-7	TGCAGTGCTCCGGAGGGGACCTTCTACGAGCAGTACTTC	CSAPEGTFYEQYF
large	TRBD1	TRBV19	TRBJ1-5	TGTGCCAGTAACCGGGACAGCCTCTCCAATCAGCCCCAGCATTTT	CASNRDSLSNQPQHF
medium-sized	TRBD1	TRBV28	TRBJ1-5	TGTGCCAGCAGGAACAGGGGGACGGGGCAGCCCCAGCATTTT	CASRNRGTGQPQHF
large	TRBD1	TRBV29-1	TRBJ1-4	TGCAGCGTAGGACAGGGTCGGAATGAAAAACTGTTTTTT	CSVGQGRNEKLFF
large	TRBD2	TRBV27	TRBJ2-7	TGTGCCAGCAGTACATCGGGACTAGCGGGAGTCGACGAGCAGTACTTC	CASSTSGLAGVDEQYF
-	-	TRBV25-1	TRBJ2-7	TGTGCCAGCAGTGCAACCGGGACGCGGCCCTACGCGCAGTACTTC	CASSATGTRPYAQYF
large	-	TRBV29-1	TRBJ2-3	TGCAGCGTTGAAGACTCAGCGCCGCAGGGGCAGTATTTT	CSVEDSAPQGQYF
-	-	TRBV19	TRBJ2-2	TGTGCCAGTAAAAAGTCAGGGAGCACCGGGGAGCTGTTTTTT	CASKKSGSTGELFF
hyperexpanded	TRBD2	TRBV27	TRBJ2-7	TGTGCCAGCAGCATAGCGGGAGGAGGGGACTACGAGCAGTACTTC	CASSIAGGGDYEQYF
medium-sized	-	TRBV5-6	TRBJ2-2	TGTGCCAGCAGCCCAACTACGAACACCGGGGAGCTGTTTTTT	CASSPTTNTGELFF
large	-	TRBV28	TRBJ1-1	TGTGCCAGCAGTTTGATCGACACCACTGAAGCTTTCTTT	CASSLIDTTEAFF
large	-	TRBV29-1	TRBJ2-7	TGCAGCGTCCTTATTACCTACGAGCAGTACTTC	CSVLITYEQYF
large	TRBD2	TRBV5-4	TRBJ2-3	TGTGCCAGCAGCTTGGGACTAGCGGGCGTACTAACAGATACGCAGTATTTT	CASSLGLAGVLTDTQYF
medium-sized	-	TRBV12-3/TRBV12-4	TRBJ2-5	TGTGCCAGCAGTCTCCCTGAGGGGGAGACCCAGTACTTC	CASSLPEGETQYF
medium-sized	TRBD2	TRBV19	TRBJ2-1	TGTGCCAGTACTGATACCGGGACTACGGTAGGCCTTGAGCAGTTCTTC	CASTDTGTTVGLEQFF
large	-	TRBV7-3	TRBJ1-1	TGTGCCAGCAGCTTAGGGGGAAGAACAGGGAAGGCTGAAGCTTTCTTT	CASSLGGRTGKAEAFF
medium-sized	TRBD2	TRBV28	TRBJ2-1	TGTGCCAGCAGTTTACCTAGCGGGAGAGGGCACTACAATGAGCAGTTCTTC	CASSLPSGRGHYNEQFF
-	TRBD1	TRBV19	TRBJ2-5	TGTGCCAGTAGTCCCGTCGCACAGGGGGCGGTGGAGACCCAGTACTTC	CASSPVAQGAVETQYF
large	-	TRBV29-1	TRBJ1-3	TGCAGCGTTGAAGATCAGGGACATACCTCTGGAAACACCATATATTTT	CSVEDQGHTSGNTIYF
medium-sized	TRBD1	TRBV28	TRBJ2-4	TGTGCCAGCAGTTTAGGACAGGGGAAAAACATTCAGTACTTC	CASSLGQGKNIQYF
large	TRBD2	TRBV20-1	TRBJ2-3	TGCAGTGCTAGAGATCCGAGGCGGGGGGACACAGATACGCAGTATTTT	CSARDPRRGDTDTQYF
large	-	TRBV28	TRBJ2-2	TGTGCCAGCAGTCCCCCGCGGCAGGTGGGCACCGGGGAGCTGTTTTTT	CASSPPRQVGTGELFF